Shown below are 20 T cell receptor beta chains from a single sample sequenced in a study of identical twins. TCRdb re-derived calls from the 5' RACE reads in MiXCR, one entry per CDR3 protein. The sample carries approximately 1.8 million distinct CDR3 sequences, about 32% recorded once. Sequencing was performed on cord blood. The receptors originated from a newborn girl in good health.

At least ten counts were recorded for this clonotype. The chain uses TRBV3-1 and TRBJ2-7; 16 bases align to TRBD2. V lost 3 bases and J lost 2; bases outside the gene matches: 1. CDR3 length: 16 amino acids. The germline gives CDR1 LGHDT, CDR2 YNNKEL (reference sequence). CDR3: CASSQGLAGGPYEQYF. The CDR3 DNA sequence: TGTGCCAGCAGCCAGGGACTAGCGGGGGGGCCCTACGAGCAGTACTTC.

A few counts support this clonotype. V is TRBV28 and J is TRBJ2-1; 8 positions agree with TRBD1. V trimming: 5 bases; J trimming: 4 bases; junction bases outside the gene matches: 10. The CDR3 sequence is 16 residues long. Per germline, CDR1 MDHEN and CDR2 SYDVKM. CDR3 coding DNA: TGTGCCAGCAGTCTGATTGACAGGGGAAAGTACAATGAGCAGTTCTTC. Its translation is CASSLIDRGKYNEQFF.

This clonotype was seen a few times. The chain links TRBV9 to TRBJ2-7; 7 nucleotides align to TRBD1. V gave up 3 bases and J gave up 0 bases; unmatched junction bases: 3. Germline V gene sequence: CDR1 SGDLS, CDR2 YYNGEE. The CDR3 is 14 amino acids. The CDR3 loop is CASSGGQLSYEQYF. The DNA of the CDR3 is TGTGCCAGCAGCGGGGGACAGCTCTCCTACGAGCAGTACTTC.

V usage is TRBV28 and J usage is TRBJ1-5; TRBD1 agrees at 8 bases. V was clipped by 2 bases and J by 7 bases; unmatched bases: 7. From germline, CDR1 is MDHEN and CDR2 SYDVKM. This CDR3 is built from 15 residues. For the CDR3, the DNA is TGTGCCAGCAGTTTAATCGGACAGGGAGGGCAGCCCCAGCATTTT. Amino acids: CASSLIGQGGQPQHF. Full variable domain (outside the CDR3, taken from reference TRBV28 and TRBJ1-5): DVKVTQSSRYLVKRTGEKVFLECVQDMDHENMFWYRQDPGLGLRLIYFSYDVKMKEKGDIPEGYSVSREKKERFSLILESASTNQTSMYLCASSLIGQGGQPQHFGDGTRLSIL.

This clonotype showed up just a few times. CDR3 region: CSAMLGGNQPQHF. The CDR3 DNA reads TGCAGTGCTATGTTGGGGGGCAATCAGCCCCAGCATTTT. The rearrangement links TRBV20-1 to TRBJ1-5, with a weak D call TRBD1 (5 bases). Germline values: CDR1 DFQATT, CDR2 SNEGSKA (reference sequence). This CDR3 is built from 13 residues. V shed 4 bases and J shed 2 bases, with 9 bases lying between them.

V gene TRBV12-5 combines with J gene TRBJ1-1; D remains ambiguous. This CDR3 comprises 13 residues. The germline V and J ends were trimmed by 7 bases and 3 bases, with 12 bases remaining between them. CDR1 is LGHNT, CDR2 FRNRAP, per germline. The CDR3 bases are TGTGCTAGTGCTAGAGTCACCTACACTGAAGCTTTCTTT. This sequence encodes CASARVTYTEAFF. The full variable domain, completed using reference TRBV12-5 and TRBJ1-1, is DARVTQTPRHKVTEMGQEVTMRCQPILGHNTVFWYRQTMMQGLELLAYFRNRAPLDDSGMPKDRFSAEMPDATLATLKIQPSEPRDSAVYFCASARVTYTEAFFGQGTRLTVV.

The chain employs TRBV20-1 and TRBJ1-2; no clear D gene. V was cut by 6 bases and J by 2 bases, with 16 bases left in between. Germline CDR1 and CDR2: DFQATT and SNEGSKA (reference sequence). This CDR3 has 14 amino acids. This CDR3 is CSASSGVGNYGYTF. CDR3 DNA: TGCAGTGCCTCATCCGGGGTCGGAAACTATGGCTACACCTTC.

V usage is TRBV5-1 and J usage is TRBJ2-3; 7 bases line up with TRBD1. V shed 2 bases, J shed 3 bases, and the junction held 12 bases outside the gene matches. This CDR3 contains 17 residues. Germline values: CDR1 SGHRS, CDR2 YFSETQ. This chain's CDR3 is CASSLRPGQRGTDTQYF. The CDR3 DNA reads as TGCGCCAGCAGCTTACGCCCGGGACAGAGAGGTACAGATACGCAGTATTTT.

This clonotype was observed many times. The chain recombines TRBV29-1 with TRBJ2-7, with a tentative D call TRBD1 (6 bases). The CDR3 is 14 amino acids. The germline V and J ends were trimmed by 0 bases and 3 bases, with 12 bases remaining between them. Germline assignment: CDR1 SQVTM and CDR2 ANQGSEA. CDR3 loop: CSVEDPDRFYEQYF. The DNA of the CDR3 is TGCAGCGTTGAAGATCCCGACAGGTTCTACGAGCAGTACTTC.

The V gene is TRBV6-5, the J gene TRBJ1-1, with 7 bases matching TRBD1. The junction had 4 bases not matched to a gene; V was cut back by 0 bases and J by 3 bases. The CDR3 is made up of 15 amino acids. In germline, CDR1 is MNHEY, CDR2 SVGAGI. As DNA, the CDR3 is TGTGCCAGCAGTTACTCCAGACAGGGCGACACTGAAGCTTTCTTT. Its protein is CASSYSRQGDTEAFF.

This clonotype was counted between two and nine times. This chain connects TRBV7-9 to TRBJ1-6; D is undetermined. Trimming took 5 bases from V and 8 from J, leaving 13 bases between them. The CDR3 covers 14 residues. Germline assignment: CDR1 SEHNR and CDR2 FQNEAQ (reference sequence). This chain's CDR3 is CASSGDNPDSPLHF. In DNA, the CDR3 is TGTGCCAGCAGCGGAGACAACCCGGATTCACCCCTCCACTTT.

The V call is TRBV19, the J call TRBJ2-5; D gene ambiguous. The germline V and J ends were trimmed by 1 base and 2 bases, with 8 bases remaining between them. CDR3 length equals 14 residues. Germline-derived CDR1 and CDR2 are LNHDA and SQIVND (reference sequence). The CDR3 is CASSIVSQQETQYF. Written as DNA, the CDR3 is TGTGCCAGTAGTATAGTTTCGCAGCAAGAGACCCAGTACTTC.

This clonotype was seen a few times. The V and J genes are TRBV24-1 and TRBJ2-3; D possibly matches TRBD1 or TRBD2 (7 bases each). V was shortened by 4 bases and J by 2 bases, with 15 bases between the two germline ends. Germline lookup yields CDR1 KGHDR and CDR2 SFDVKD. CDR3 length: 16 residues. The CDR3 bases are TGTGCCACCAGTGACCGACAGGGAGGGGCCACAGATACGCAGTATTTT. Encoded protein: CATSDRQGGATDTQYF.

The V and J genes are TRBV25-1 and TRBJ2-7; TRBD1 matches at 8 bases. Trimming took 2 bases from V and 5 from J; bases not matched to a gene: 8. The CDR3 has 15 residues. Germline V gene lookup returns CDR1 MGHDK and CDR2 SYGVNS. The CDR3 protein is CASSEGWTGSHEQYF. Here the CDR3 DNA reads TGTGCCAGCAGTGAAGGCTGGACAGGGTCCCACGAGCAGTACTTC.

This clonotype was observed a few times. The rearrangement links TRBV6-5 to TRBJ2-5; tentative D call: TRBD1 (6 bases). The CDR3 is 13 amino acids. V lost 2 bases and J 9 bases, leaving 13 bases between the germline ends. In germline, CDR1 is MNHEY, CDR2 SVGAGI. The CDR3 here is CASSYGQTTPQYF. Written as DNA, the CDR3 is TGTGCCAGCAGTTACGGACAGACAACTCCCCAGTACTTC.

The chain carries TRBV6-6 and TRBJ1-1, with 7 positions matching TRBD1. Per germline, CDR1 MNHNY and CDR2 SVGAGI (reference sequence). V was clipped by 4 bases and J by 0 bases; unmatched bases: 5. The CDR3 loop spans 15 amino acids. CDR3: CASSSTDRLNTEAFF. CDR3 coding DNA: TGTGCCAGCAGTTCCACGGACAGGCTGAACACTGAAGCTTTCTTT.

Note on this clonotype: A clone one base away is much larger, so this may be a read error. The chain recombines TRBV5-4 with TRBJ1-2, with unresolved D. This CDR3 has 13 residues. From germline, CDR1 is SGHNT and CDR2 YYREEE (reference sequence). CDR3 DNA: TGTGCCAGCTGCTTTTCTGAGCACTATGGCTACACCTTC. This encodes CASCFSEHYGYTF.

This clonotype was observed a few times. The rearrangement uses TRBV29-1 and TRBJ2-3; perhaps TRBD1 as D (6 bases). Trimming shortened V by 4 bases and J by 9 bases, and 14 bases separated the two germline ends. The CDR3 loop spans 12 amino acids. The germline V gene encodes CDR1 SQVTM and CDR2 ANQGSEA. The CDR3 protein is CSVVVGARTQYF. CDR3 nucleotide sequence: TGCAGCGTTGTCGTGGGGGCCAGGACGCAGTATTTT.

The table lists this clonotype with a few counts. This chain links TRBV5-1 with TRBJ2-3; 15 bases are shared with TRBD2. CDR3 size: 17 residues. Per germline, CDR1 SGHRS and CDR2 YFSETQ. The V and J ends lost 3 bases and 3 bases, in that order; junction bases with no gene match: 5. CDR3 sequence (DNA): TGCGCCAGCAGCTCGGGACTAGCGGGAGGATTTACAGATACGCAGTATTTT. The encoded protein is CASSSGLAGGFTDTQYF.

This chain links TRBV21-1 with TRBJ1-2; TRBD1, the table's D call, was not compared with the DNA. TRBV21-1 is a pseudogene segment. The CDR3 spans 17 residues. The CDR3 loop reads CASSEVGRNSRDYGYTF. The CDR3 region has the DNA TGTGCCAGCAGCGAAGTGGGACGGAACTCCAGGGACTATGGCTACACCTTC.